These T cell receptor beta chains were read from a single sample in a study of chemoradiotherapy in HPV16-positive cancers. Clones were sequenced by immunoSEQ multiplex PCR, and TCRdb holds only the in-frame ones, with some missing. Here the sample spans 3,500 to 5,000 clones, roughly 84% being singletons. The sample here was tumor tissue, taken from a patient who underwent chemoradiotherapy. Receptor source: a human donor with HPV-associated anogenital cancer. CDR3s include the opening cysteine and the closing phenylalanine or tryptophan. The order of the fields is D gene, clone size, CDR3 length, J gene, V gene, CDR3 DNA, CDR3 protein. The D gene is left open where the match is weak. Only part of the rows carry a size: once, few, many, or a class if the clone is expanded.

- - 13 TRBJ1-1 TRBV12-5 TGTGCTAGTGGTTTGGACATGAACACTGAAGCTTTCTTT CASGLDMNTEAFF
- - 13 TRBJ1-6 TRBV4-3 TGCGCCAGCAGCCAGGGTTATACTGAGGCCCTCCACTTT CASSQGYTEALHF
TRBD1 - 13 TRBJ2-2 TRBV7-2 TGTGCCAGCAGCTTGGACAGGGCCGGGGAGCTGTTTTTT CASSLDRAGELFF
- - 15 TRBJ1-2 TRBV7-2 TGTGCCAGCAGCTTAGCGCCTCTACAAAGAGGCGGCTACACCTTC CASSLAPLQRGGYTF
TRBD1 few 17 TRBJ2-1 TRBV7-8 TGTGCCAGCAGCTCCACAGGGGCCCTCCTCACCTACAATGAGCAGTTCTTC CASSSTGALLTYNEQFF
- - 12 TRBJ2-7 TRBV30 TGTGCCTGGTCTACACAGGGTAACGAGCAGTACTTC CAWSTQGNEQYF
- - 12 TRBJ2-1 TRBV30 TGTGCCTGGGGGAGGGGGCTGAATGAGCAGTTCTTC CAWGRGLNEQFF
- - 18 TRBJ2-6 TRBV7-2 TGTGCCAGCAGCCTCCAAGGTCCTATTCGCTCTGGGGCCAACGTCCTGACTTTC CASSLQGPIRSGANVLTF
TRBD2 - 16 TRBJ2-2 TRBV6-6 TGTGCCAGCAGGGGGACTAGCGGGGAGAACACCGGGGAGCTGTTTTTT CASRGTSGENTGELFF
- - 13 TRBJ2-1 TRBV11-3 TGTGCCAGCAGCTTAGACGACTACAATGAGCAGTTCTTC CASSLDDYNEQFF
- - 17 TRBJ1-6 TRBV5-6 TGTGCCAGCAGCTTGGGAAAAATTAGCTCCTATAATTCACCCCTCCACTTT CASSLGKISSYNSPLHF
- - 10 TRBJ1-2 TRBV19 TGTGCCACACAGGGCTATGGCTACACCTTC CATQGYGYTF
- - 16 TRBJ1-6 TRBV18 TGTGCCAGCTCACCAGGAAAGGAAGCGGGGAATTCACCCCTCCACTTT CASSPGKEAGNSPLHF
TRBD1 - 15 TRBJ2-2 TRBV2 TGTGCCAGCACCACCGGGACAGGGGACCCCGGGGAGCTGTTTTTT CASTTGTGDPGELFF
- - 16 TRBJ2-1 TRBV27 TGTGCCAGCAGAAACTACCGGAACTCCGCCTACAATGAGCAGTTCTTC CASRNYRNSAYNEQFF
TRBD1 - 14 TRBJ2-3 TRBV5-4 TGTGCCAGCAGCGTCAACAGGGGGCCAGATACGCAGTATTTT CASSVNRGPDTQYF
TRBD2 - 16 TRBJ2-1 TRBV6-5 TGTGCCAGCAGTTACTCGCCTAGCGGAGTATACAATGAGCAGTTCTTC CASSYSPSGVYNEQFF
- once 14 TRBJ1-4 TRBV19 TGTGCCAGTAGTATCTCCAGGGTTGTTGAAAAACTGTTTTTT CASSISRVVEKLFF
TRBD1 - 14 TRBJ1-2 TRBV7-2 TGTGCCAGCAGCTTAGCAGACAGGGGGCAGGGCTACACCTTC CASSLADRGQGYTF
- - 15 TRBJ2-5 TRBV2 TGTGCCAGCTCAGGGGCGGTTCGGGGGCAAGAGACCCAGTACTTC CASSGAVRGQETQYF
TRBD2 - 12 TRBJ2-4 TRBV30 TGTGCCTGGAGTGTGACTAGCAACATTCAGTACTTC CAWSVTSNIQYF
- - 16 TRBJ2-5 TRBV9 TGTGCCAGCAGCCTGCTGGGGGGCGAGGGTGGAGAGACCCAGTACTTC CASSLLGGEGGETQYF
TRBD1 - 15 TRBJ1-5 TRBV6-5 TGTGCCAGCAGGCCCACAGGGGGGGCCAATCAGCCCCAGCATTTT CASRPTGGANQPQHF
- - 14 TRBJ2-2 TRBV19 TGTGCCAGTAGTATCGGGGATAGGACCGGGGAGCTGTTTTTT CASSIGDRTGELFF
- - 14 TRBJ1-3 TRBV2 TGTGCCAGCAGTTTTCTAACGTCTGGAAACACCATATATTTT CASSFLTSGNTIYF
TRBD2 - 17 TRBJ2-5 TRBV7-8 TGTGCCAGCAGCTTAGGGTTTTCAGCGGGAGGCGGGGAGACCCAGTACTTC CASSLGFSAGGGETQYF
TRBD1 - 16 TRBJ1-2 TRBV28 TGTGCCAGCAGTCCAGGGGGAGGGCTCGGGGGCTATGGCTACACCTTC CASSPGGGLGGYGYTF
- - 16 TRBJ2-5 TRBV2 TGTGCCAGCAGTGAAGCAGTGGTGGGTTGGCAAGAGACCCAGTACTTC CASSEAVVGWQETQYF
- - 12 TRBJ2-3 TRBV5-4 TGTGCCAGCAGCTTGGCCACAGATACGCAGTATTTT CASSLATDTQYF
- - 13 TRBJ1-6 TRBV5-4 TGTGCCAGCAGCGCCGACGGAACCTTACCCCTCCACTTT CASSADGTLPLHF
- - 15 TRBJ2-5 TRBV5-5 TGTGCCAGCAGCTTATTTGAGGGCCCTCGGAAGACCCAGTACTTC CASSLFEGPRKTQYF
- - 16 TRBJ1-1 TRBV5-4 TGTGCCAGCAGCTTAGGGGGGCGGAGGCTGGACACTGAAGCTTTCTTT CASSLGGRRLDTEAFF
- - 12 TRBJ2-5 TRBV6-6 TGTGCCAGCAGTCCCCGCCGTGAGACCCAGTACTTC CASSPRRETQYF
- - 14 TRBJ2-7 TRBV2 TGTGCCAGCAGTGATCACCAGGGTCCCTACGAGCAGTACTTC CASSDHQGPYEQYF
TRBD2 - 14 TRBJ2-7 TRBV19 TGTGCCAGTAGTACTAGCGGAGCAAACTACGAGCAGTACTTC CASSTSGANYEQYF
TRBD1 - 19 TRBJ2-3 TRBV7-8 TGTGCCAGCAGCTTATTGGGGTGGACCGGGACAGGGCCGGGGGATACGCAGTATTTT CASSLLGWTGTGPGDTQYF
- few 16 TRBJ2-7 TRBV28 TGTGCCAGCAGTTTAGGGGCCGACCCCCCTATCCACGAGCAGTACTTC CASSLGADPPIHEQYF
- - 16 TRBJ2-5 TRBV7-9 TGTGCCAGCAGCTCCAGCACTTTAAGGAACCAAGAGACCCAGTACTTC CASSSSTLRNQETQYF
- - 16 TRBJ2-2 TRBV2 TGTGCCAGCAGCCTAGGGATGGGCCTCTCAGGCGGGGAGCTGTTTTTT CASSLGMGLSGGELFF
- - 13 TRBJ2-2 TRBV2 TGTGCCAGCAGTCAGGGTGGCACCGGGGAGCTGTTTTTT CASSQGGTGELFF
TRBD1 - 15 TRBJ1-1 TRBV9 TGTGCCAGCAGCGTAGGGGGGACAGGGCACACTGAAGCTTTCTTT CASSVGGTGHTEAFF
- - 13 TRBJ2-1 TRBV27 TGTGCCAGCAGTTTATCGAAGTCAGGTGAGCAGTTCTTC CASSLSKSGEQFF
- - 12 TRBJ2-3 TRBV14 TGTGCCAGCAGCCCCCGGGGGTATACGCAGTATTTT CASSPRGYTQYF
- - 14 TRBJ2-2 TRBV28 TGTGCCAGCAGACCCAACCCGGGAGTCGGGGAGCTGTTTTTT CASRPNPGVGELFF
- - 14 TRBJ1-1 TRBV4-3 TGCGCCAGCAGCCAATATGCCAGGGGTGGTGAAGCTTTCTTT CASSQYARGGEAFF
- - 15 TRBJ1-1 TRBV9 TGTGCCAGCAGCCCAAGGGGGACGGTTAACACTGAAGCTTTCTTT CASSPRGTVNTEAFF
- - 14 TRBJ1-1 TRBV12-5 TGTGCTAGTGGGTCCGGGCCGATGAACACTGAAGCTTTCTTT CASGSGPMNTEAFF
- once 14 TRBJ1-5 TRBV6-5 TGTGCCAGCAGTTATGCCGGCAGGAATCAGCCCCAGCATTTT CASSYAGRNQPQHF
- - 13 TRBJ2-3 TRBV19 TGTGCCAGTAGCACCTCCTCGGGGGATACGCAGTATTTT CASSTSSGDTQYF
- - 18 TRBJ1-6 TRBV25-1 TGTGCCAGCAGTGAATTCTGGGGCGCGGGTTCCTATAATTCACCCCTCCACTTT CASSEFWGAGSYNSPLHF
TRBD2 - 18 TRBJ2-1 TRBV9 TGTGCCAGCAGCTCGGGACTAGCGGGGGGGCCGAGACACAATGAGCAGTTCTTC CASSSGLAGGPRHNEQFF
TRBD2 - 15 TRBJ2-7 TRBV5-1 TGCGCCAGCAGCTTGGCGGGACTAGCGGCTGGCGAGCAGTACTTC CASSLAGLAAGEQYF
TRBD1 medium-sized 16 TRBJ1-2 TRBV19 TGTGCCAGTAGTGGGGGACAGGGGGCCGTTAACTATGGCTACACCTTC CASSGGQGAVNYGYTF
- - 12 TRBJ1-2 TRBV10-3 TGTGCCACTACGGGCCCTTCCTATGGCTACACCTTC CATTGPSYGYTF
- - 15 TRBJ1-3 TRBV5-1 TGCGCCAGCATGCATTCAGGGAACTCTGGAAACACCATATATTTT CASMHSGNSGNTIYF